The clone carrying this T cell receptor beta chain was counted a single time. Its antigen remains unknown. The data were obtained in a study of blood T cells in healthy people across ages. Study at large: Per two T cells, template switching captured roughly one barcoded beta molecule.

The CDR3 covers 16 residues. The germline V gene has CDR1 SGDLS and CDR2 YYNGEE. Study-wide results and limits: Among T cells, TCR beta diversity per million cells dropped roughly linearly as age rose.

Next came a second PCR, run for about 7 to 11 cycles, which used a sample-barcoded 5' primer along with a J-beta primer mix. MiXCR, applied by TCRdb to the 5' RACE reads, yields one record per CDR3 protein. The sample lists roughly 730,000 distinct CDR3 sequences, roughly three fifths occurring once. The sequenced material came from blood. This TCR came from a man in his forties or fifties in good health. This rearrangement joins TRBV9 to TRBJ2-4; D could derive from TRBD1 or TRBD2 (6 bases each). The tail of the sequence fits TRBJ2-7 better, so the J call may be wrong. CDR3 region: CASSVGVRGGNDEQYF. The CDR3 DNA is TGTGCCAGCAGCGTAGGGGTCAGGGGCGGGAACGACGAGCAGTACTTC.